Listed here are 14 T cell receptor beta chains from one sample, sequenced in a study of T cells in Graves' hyperthyroidism and ophthalmopathy. TCR beta CDR3 regions were amplified from RNA. HTBI primers were employed in a first-round RT-PCR of the TCR CDR3. TCRdb redid the calling of the multiplex PCR reads with MiXCR, one entry per CDR3 protein. Of 500,000 to 600,000 distinct CDR3 sequences in the sample, about 45% are singletons; the top ten hold roughly 8.2%. Input material: peripheral blood or thyroid tissue (not recorded which). These TCRs come from a woman between 18 and 29 years old with Graves' hyperthyroidism.

V usage is TRBV2 and J usage is TRBJ2-1; 11 nucleotides align to TRBD2. Germline CDR1 reads SNHLY; CDR2 reads FYNNEI. This CDR3 has 18 residues. Losses at the gene ends were 6 bases for V and 0 bases for J; bases not matched to a gene: 10. CDR3 amino acids: CASSLATSGTSSYNEQFF. As DNA, the CDR3 is TGTGCCAGCAGCTTGGCGACTAGCGGGACTAGCTCCTACAATGAGCAGTTCTTC.

This clonotype was counted many times. This CDR3 reads CASSPGGAGGNTIYF. CDR3 DNA sequence: TGCGCCAGCAGCCCCGGCGGCGCCGGTGGAAACACCATATATTTT. V and J are TRBV5-1 and TRBJ1-3; D remains ambiguous. CDR1 SGHRS and CDR2 YFSETQ come from the germline V gene. The V gene lost 4 bases and the J gene lost 3 bases, with 14 bases spanning the gap. This CDR3 is 15 amino acids long.

The V gene is TRBV2, the J gene TRBJ2-1, with D maybe TRBD2 (5 bases). V lost 6 bases, J lost 8 bases, and 17 bases lay in between. This CDR3 contains 14 residues. Germline CDR1 reads SNHLY; CDR2 reads FYNNEI. This chain's CDR3 is CASRPGSFFDEQFF. The CDR3 DNA reads TGTGCCAGCAGGCCGGGGTCTTTTTTCGATGAGCAGTTCTTC.

Note on this clonotype: A much larger clone sits a single nucleotide away, making a read error possible. A read error is likely, as this CDR3 ends without the conserved phenylalanine or tryptophan. The CDR3 DNA sequence: TGTGCCAGCAACACCGCGGTGGGGGAAAAACTGTTTTCT. The encoded protein is CASNTAVGEKLFS. The rearrangement uses TRBV6-1 and TRBJ1-4; D unclear. The CDR3 covers 13 residues. V shed 7 bases and J shed 8 bases, with 14 bases lying between them. CDR1 and CDR2 (germline): MNHNS, SASEGT.

V usage is TRBV20-1 and J usage is TRBJ2-2, with 11 bases aligning to TRBD2. Unmatched junction bases numbered 8, after V lost 4 bases and J lost 7 bases. This CDR3 region has 15 residues. The V gene's germline CDR1 is DFQATT and CDR2 SNEGSKA (reference sequence). The CDR3 sequence: CSATVAGGPIGELFF. The DNA for the CDR3 is TGCAGTGCTACGGTAGCGGGAGGGCCAATCGGGGAGCTGTTTTTT.

The chain is built from TRBV24-1 and TRBJ1-5; no firm D call. CDR3 length: 13 residues. The V and J ends lost 4 bases and 9 bases respectively, with 12 bases between them. CDR1 KGHDR and CDR2 SFDVKD come from the germline V gene. The CDR3 loop reads CATSDSLAGPQHF. The CDR3 nucleotides read TGTGCCACCAGTGACTCACTAGCGGGGCCCCAGCATTTT.

This clonotype was detected ten times or more. The CDR3 region is CASSEAKGGAGEQYF. CDR3 DNA: TGTGCCAGCAGTGAAGCAAAGGGAGGAGCTGGCGAGCAGTACTTC. This chain uses TRBV6-1 with TRBJ2-7; weak D call: TRBD2 (6 bases). V shed 0 bases and J shed 6 bases, with 15 bases lying between them. This CDR3 is 15 amino acids long. Germline assignment: CDR1 MNHNS and CDR2 SASEGT.

Remarks on this clonotype: One end of the junction varies from germline; a read error may be responsible. The chain links TRBV7-9 to TRBJ2-2, with D tentatively TRBD2 (6 bases). The CDR3 is 15 residues long. Germline V CDR1 and CDR2: SEHNR, FQNEAQ (reference sequence). As DNA, the CDR3 is TGTGCCAGCATCGGACTATCGGCGAACACCAGGGAGCTGTTTTTT. The encoded protein is CASIGLSANTRELFF.

The chain recombines TRBV2 with TRBJ2-2, with TRBD2 matching 12 bases. Germline CDR1 is SNHLY and CDR2 is FYNNEI. Germline trimming cut 3 bases from V and 6 bases from J; bases unmatched to any gene: 8. CDR3 size: 17 residues. CDR3 in DNA: TGTGCCAGCAGTGACTCGTCTAGCGGGAGGGCCGCCGGGGAGCTGTTTTTT. Translating it yields CASSDSSSGRAAGELFF.

This clonotype was recorded at least ten times. V usage is TRBV5-1 and J usage is TRBJ2-5, with 12 bases aligning to TRBD2. Germline CDR1 SGHRS, CDR2 YFSETQ. Trimming removed 5 bases from V and 4 bases from J; junction bases left unmatched: 15. The CDR3 loop spans 18 amino acids. The CDR3 loop reads CASRSGLAGIVKGETQYF. Written as DNA, the CDR3 is TGCGCCAGCAGAAGCGGACTAGCGGGAATCGTTAAGGGAGAGACCCAGTACTTC. Combining the CDR3 with reference TRBV5-1 and TRBJ2-5 gives the whole variable domain KAGVTQTPRYLIKTRGQQVTLSCSPISGHRSVSWYQQTPGQGLQFLFEYFSETQRNKGNFPGRFSGRQFSNSRSEMNVSTLELGDSALYLCASRSGLAGIVKGETQYFGPGTRLLVL.

The rearrangement links TRBV2 to TRBJ2-7; 13 bases align to TRBD2. Germline CDR1 SNHLY, CDR2 FYNNEI. Trimming cost V 4 bases and J 3 bases; bases outside gene matches: 3. This CDR3 has 15 residues. This chain's CDR3 is CASSGRTSGSYEQYF. As DNA, the CDR3 is TGTGCCAGCAGTGGGAGGACTAGCGGGAGCTACGAGCAGTACTTC.

The chain employs TRBV3-1 and TRBJ2-7, with 9 nucleotides matching TRBD2. V lost 4 bases to trimming and J lost 3 bases; unmatched junction nucleotides: 16. Germline values: CDR1 LGHDT, CDR2 YNNKEL (reference sequence). This CDR3 region has 18 residues. CDR3 nucleotides: TGTGCCAGCAGCCGAAGGGGTAGCGGGAGACCCACCGTCTACGAGCAGTACTTC. Translating it yields CASSRRGSGRPTVYEQYF.

The chain carries TRBV27 and TRBJ2-7; D gene unclear. Trimming stripped 0 bases from V and 6 bases from J, with 15 bases between. CDR1 is MNHEY, CDR2 SMNVEV, per germline (reference sequence). This CDR3 comprises 15 residues. The CDR3 is CASSLSMLEVAEQYF. The DNA of the CDR3 is TGTGCCAGCAGTTTATCGATGCTAGAGGTAGCCGAGCAGTACTTC.

This clonotype was counted a few times. The V gene is TRBV20-1, the J gene TRBJ1-1; 10 bases map to TRBD1. This CDR3 has 13 amino acids. Germline loops: CDR1 DFQATT, CDR2 SNEGSKA (reference sequence). V lost 2 bases, J lost 5 bases, and 2 bases stayed unmatched. The CDR3 here is CSARWTGGTEAFF. The CDR3, as DNA: TGCAGTGCTAGATGGACAGGGGGAACTGAAGCTTTCTTT.